This T cell receptor (beta chain) stems from a study of cytomegalovirus exposure and HLA in healthy donors. General study findings and limits: The study put some 160 TCR beta chains on its list as cytomegalovirus-associated. 16,951 TCR beta sequences were associated with HLA alleles at 0.05 false discovery rate in a later analysis.

Likely unrecorded immune exposures existed in these nominally healthy donors. Turning to this clone: Its antigen is as yet unknown.

PCR amplification relied on 60 Vbeta primers (plus 13 Jbeta primers). Only in-frame clones appear in the TCRdb table, and some are missing; sequencing was by immunoSEQ multiplex PCR. The sample carries around 190,000 clones, almost 85% recorded once. Germline CDR1 is SGDLS and CDR2 is YYNGEE. V shed 0 bases and J shed 0 bases, with 10 bases lying between them. The CDR3 is 16 residues long. V is TRBV9 and J is TRBJ2-1, with D uncertain. Sequenced: PBMCs. This clonotype was obtained from a woman between 50 and 59 years old in good health and CMV-seronegative. The CDR3 region has the DNA TGTGCCAGCAGCGTAGTCCCAGGCAGCTCCTACAATGAGCAGTTCTTC. This codes for CASSVVPGSSYNEQFF.